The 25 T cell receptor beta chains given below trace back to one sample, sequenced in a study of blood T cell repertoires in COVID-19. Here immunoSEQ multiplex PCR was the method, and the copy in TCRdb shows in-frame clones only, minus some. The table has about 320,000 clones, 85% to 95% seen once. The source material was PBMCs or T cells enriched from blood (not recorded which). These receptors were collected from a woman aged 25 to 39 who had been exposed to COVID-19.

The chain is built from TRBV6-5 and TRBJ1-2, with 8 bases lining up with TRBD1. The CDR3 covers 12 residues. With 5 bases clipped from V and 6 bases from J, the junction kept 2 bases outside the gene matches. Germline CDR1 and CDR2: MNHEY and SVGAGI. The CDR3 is CASSRTGNGYTF. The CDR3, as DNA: TGTGCCAGCAGTCGGACAGGGAATGGCTACACCTTC.

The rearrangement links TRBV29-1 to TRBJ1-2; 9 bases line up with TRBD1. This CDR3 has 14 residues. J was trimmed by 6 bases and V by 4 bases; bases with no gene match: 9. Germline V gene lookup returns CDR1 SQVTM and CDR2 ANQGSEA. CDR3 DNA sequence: TGCAGCGTTGGAGCACCGGGACAGGGCCATGGCTACACCTTC. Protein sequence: CSVGAPGQGHGYTF.

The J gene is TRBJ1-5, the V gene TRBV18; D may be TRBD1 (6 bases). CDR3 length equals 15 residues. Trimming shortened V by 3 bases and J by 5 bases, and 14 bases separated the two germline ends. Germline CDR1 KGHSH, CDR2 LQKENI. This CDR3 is CASSPGTGSYQPQHF. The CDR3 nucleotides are TGTGCCAGCTCACCCGGTACAGGGTCCTATCAGCCCCAGCATTTT.

CDR3 residues: CASSFLGQAYEQYF. For the CDR3, the DNA is TGTGCCAGCAGCTTCTTAGGACAGGCGTACGAGCAGTACTTC. This chain links TRBV28 with TRBJ2-7; 7 bases are shared with TRBD1. CDR3 length: 14 residues. CDR1 and CDR2 from the germline V gene are MDHEN and SYDVKM. The trim removed 6 bases at V and 4 bases at J, leaving 9 bases unmatched.

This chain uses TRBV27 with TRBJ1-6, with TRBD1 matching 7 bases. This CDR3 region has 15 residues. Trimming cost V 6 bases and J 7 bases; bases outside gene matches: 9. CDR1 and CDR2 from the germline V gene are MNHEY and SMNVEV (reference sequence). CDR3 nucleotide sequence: TGTGCCAGCAGCCTCGGGACAGTAAAAAATTCACCCCTCCACTTT. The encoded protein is CASSLGTVKNSPLHF.

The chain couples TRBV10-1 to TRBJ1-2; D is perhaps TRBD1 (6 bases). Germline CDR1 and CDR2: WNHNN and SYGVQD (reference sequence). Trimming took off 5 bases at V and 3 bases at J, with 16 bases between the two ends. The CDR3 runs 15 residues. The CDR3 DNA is TGCGCCAGCAGTTACAGGGTGGCCCCCCACTATGGCTACACCTTC. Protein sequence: CASSYRVAPHYGYTF.

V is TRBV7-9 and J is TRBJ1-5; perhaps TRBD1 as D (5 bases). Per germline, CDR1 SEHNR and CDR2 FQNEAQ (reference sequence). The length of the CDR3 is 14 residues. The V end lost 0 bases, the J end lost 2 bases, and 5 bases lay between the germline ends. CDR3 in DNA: TGTGCCAGCAGCTTAGCCAGGGGCAATCAGCCCCAGCATTTT. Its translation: CASSLARGNQPQHF.

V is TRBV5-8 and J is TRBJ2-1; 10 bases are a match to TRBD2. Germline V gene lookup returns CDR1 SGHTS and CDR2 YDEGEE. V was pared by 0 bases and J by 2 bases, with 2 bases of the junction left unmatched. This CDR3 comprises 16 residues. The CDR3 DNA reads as TGTGCCAGCAGCTTGGAGCGGGGGGGCACCTACAATGAGCAGTTCTTC. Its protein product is CASSLERGGTYNEQFF.

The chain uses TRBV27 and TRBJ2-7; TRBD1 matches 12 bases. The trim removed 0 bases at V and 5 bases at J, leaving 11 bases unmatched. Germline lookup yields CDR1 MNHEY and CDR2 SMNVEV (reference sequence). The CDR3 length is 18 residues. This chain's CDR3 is CASSLSATSGQGADEQYF. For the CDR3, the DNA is TGTGCCAGCAGTTTATCGGCCACTTCGGGACAGGGGGCCGACGAGCAGTACTTC.

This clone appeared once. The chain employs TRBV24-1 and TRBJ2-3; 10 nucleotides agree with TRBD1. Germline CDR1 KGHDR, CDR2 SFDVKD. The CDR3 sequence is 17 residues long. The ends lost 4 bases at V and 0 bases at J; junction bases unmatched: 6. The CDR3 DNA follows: TGTGCCACCAGTGACAGGACAGGGGGACTTAGCACAGATACGCAGTATTTT. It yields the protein CATSDRTGGLSTDTQYF.

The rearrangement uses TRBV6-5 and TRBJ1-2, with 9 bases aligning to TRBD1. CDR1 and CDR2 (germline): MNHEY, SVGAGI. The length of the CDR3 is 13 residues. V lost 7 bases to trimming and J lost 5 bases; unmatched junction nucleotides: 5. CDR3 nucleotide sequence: TGTGCCAGCACCGGACAGGGGCTTTATGGCTACACCTTC. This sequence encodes CASTGQGLYGYTF.

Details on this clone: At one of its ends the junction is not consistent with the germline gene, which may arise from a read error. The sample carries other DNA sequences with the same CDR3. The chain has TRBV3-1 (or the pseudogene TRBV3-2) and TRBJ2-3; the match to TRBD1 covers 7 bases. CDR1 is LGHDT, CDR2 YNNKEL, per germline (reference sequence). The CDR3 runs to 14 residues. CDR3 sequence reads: CASSQGGFTDTQYF. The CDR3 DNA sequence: TGTGCTAGCAGCCAAGGGGGCTTCACAGATACGCAGTATTTT.

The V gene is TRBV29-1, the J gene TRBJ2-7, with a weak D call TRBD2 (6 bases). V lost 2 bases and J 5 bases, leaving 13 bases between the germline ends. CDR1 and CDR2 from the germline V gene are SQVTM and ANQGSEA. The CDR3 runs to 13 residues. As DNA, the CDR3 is TGCAGCGTTGAACGGGGGAGCGGCCACGAGCAGTACTTC. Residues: CSVERGSGHEQYF.

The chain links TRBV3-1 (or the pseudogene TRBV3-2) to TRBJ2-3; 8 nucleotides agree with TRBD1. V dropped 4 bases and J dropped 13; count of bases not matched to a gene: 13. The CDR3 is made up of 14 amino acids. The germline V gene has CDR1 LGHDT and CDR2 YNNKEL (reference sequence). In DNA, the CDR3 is TGTGCCAGCAGCCGAACGCCCAACAGGGGGGATAAGTATTTT. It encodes CASSRTPNRGDKYF.

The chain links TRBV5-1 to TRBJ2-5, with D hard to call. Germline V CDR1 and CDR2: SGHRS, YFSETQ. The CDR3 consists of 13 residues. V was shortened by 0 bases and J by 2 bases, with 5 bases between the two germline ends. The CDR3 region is CASSLVHQETQYF. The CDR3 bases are TGCGCCAGCAGCTTGGTACATCAAGAGACCCAGTACTTC.

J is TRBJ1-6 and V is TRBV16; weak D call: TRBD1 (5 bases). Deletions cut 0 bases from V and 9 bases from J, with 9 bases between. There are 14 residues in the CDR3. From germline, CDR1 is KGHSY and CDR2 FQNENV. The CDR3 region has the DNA TGTGCCAGCAGCCAATCCCAGGGTTCTTCACCCCTCCACTTT. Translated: CASSQSQGSSPLHF.

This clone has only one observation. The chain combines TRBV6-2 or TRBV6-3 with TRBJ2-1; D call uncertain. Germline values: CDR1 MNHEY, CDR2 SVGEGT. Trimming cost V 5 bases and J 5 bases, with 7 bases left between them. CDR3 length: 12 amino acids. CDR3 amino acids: CASSNTNNEQFF. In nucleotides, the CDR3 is TGTGCCAGCAGTAACACTAACAATGAGCAGTTCTTC.

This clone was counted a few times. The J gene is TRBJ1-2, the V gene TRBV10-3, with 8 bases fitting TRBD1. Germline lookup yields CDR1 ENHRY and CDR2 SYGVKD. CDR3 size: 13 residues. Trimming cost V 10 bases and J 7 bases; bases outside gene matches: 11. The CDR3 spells CATVLAGGGGYTF. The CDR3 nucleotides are TGTGCCACCGTTTTGGCAGGGGGCGGTGGCTACACCTTC.

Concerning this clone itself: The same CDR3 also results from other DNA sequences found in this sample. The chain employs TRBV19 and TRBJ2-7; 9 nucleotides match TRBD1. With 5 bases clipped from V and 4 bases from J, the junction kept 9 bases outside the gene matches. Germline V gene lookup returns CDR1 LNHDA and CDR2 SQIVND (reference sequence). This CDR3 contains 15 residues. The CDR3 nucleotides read TGTGCCAGTAGTCCAGGACAGGGGTATTTTTACGAGCAGTACTTC. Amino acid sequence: CASSPGQGYFYEQYF.

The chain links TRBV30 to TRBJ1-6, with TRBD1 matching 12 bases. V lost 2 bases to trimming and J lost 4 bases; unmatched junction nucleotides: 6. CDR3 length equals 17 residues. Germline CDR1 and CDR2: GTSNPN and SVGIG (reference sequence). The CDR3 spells CAWSPGTGGAYNSPLHF. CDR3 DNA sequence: TGTGCCTGGAGTCCCGGGACAGGGGGCGCTTATAATTCACCCCTCCACTTT.

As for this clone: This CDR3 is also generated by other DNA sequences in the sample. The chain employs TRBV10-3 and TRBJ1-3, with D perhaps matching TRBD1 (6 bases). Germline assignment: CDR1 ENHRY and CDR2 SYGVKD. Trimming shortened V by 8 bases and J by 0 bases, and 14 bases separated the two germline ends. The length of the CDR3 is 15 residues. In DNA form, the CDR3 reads TGTGCCATCCGGCGACAGGCGAGCTCTGGAAACACCATATATTTT. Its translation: CAIRRQASSGNTIYF.

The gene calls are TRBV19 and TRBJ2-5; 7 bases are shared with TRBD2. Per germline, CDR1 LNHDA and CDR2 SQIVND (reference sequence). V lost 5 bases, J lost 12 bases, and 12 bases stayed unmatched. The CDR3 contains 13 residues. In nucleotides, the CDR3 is TGTGCCAGTAGTCGCGGACTAGAAGGAGATGAGTACTTC. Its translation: CASSRGLEGDEYF.

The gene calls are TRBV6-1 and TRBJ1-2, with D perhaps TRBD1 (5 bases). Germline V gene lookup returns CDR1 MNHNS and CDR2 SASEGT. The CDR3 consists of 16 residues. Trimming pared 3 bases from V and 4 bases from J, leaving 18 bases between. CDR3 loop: CASSEGGIREVYGYTF. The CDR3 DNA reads TGTGCCAGCAGTGAGGGGGGAATCAGGGAAGTCTATGGCTACACCTTC.

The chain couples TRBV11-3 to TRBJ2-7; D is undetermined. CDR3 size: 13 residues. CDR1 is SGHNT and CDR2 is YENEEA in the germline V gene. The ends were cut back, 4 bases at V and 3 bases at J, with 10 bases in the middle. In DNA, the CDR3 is TGTGCCAGCAGCTCCCGACAAGGCTACGAGCAGTACTTC. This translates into CASSSRQGYEQYF.

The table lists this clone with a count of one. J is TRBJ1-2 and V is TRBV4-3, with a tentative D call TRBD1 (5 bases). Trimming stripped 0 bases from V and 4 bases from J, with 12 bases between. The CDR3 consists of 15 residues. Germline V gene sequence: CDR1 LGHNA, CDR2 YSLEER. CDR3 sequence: CASSQEWSGAYGYTF. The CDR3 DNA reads TGCGCCAGCAGCCAAGAATGGAGCGGGGCCTATGGCTACACCTTC.